This T cell receptor (beta chain) came from a study of vaccination and CD4 T cells after COVID-19. Regarding the study as a whole: Convalescent patients displayed a median about 86% of reactive clones emerging only post-vaccination. Convalescent participants were relatively few, and none had early post-infection timepoints studied.

Cultured CD4+ T cells had their DNA profiled by the Oncomine TCR Beta short-read assay. Genomic DNA from cultured CD4+ T cells was extracted. TCRdb re-analysed the PCR reads in MiXCR, keeping a single row per CDR3 protein. Here the sample spans about 10,000 distinct CDR3 sequences, roughly 34% being singletons. This clonotype was counted only a few times. Antigen unknown. The germline CDR1 and CDR2 sequences are SGHVS and FQNEAQ. This CDR3 is built from 14 residues. Trimming shortened V by 1 base and J by 7 bases, and 13 bases separated the two germline ends. Treatment in this sample: roughly nine-day PBMC culture with coronavirus spike peptide pools or control peptides (ViraFEST assay). Investigators obtained the unexposed donor's CD4+ T cells before the COVID-19 pandemic (2011-2018). Culture conditions combined a few million PBMCs per well with around 9.2 IU/ml IL-2 and 8.5 to 10 ug/ml peptide pools.

The sample was CD4+ T cells from blood, cultured in vitro. The clonotype comes from a human donor in good health. The V gene is TRBV7-8, the J gene TRBJ1-2; D call uncertain. As DNA, the CDR3 is TGTGCCAGCAGCTTAGGCGACTGGGCGGGTGGCTACACCTTC. It translates to CASSLGDWAGGYTF.